What follows are 8 T cell receptor beta chains derived from one specimen sequenced in a study of early stage breast cancer tumors. Profiling relied on immunoSEQ multiplex PCR, and the TCRdb table lists in-frame clones only, not all of them. The sample lists just over 70,000 clones; approximately 79% were seen once. The sequenced material came from blood. Source of these receptors: a person between 60 and 70 years old with breast cancer.

The V gene is TRBV7-2, the J gene TRBJ1-4, with D possibly being TRBD1 (6 bases). Germline V gene lookup returns CDR1 SGHTA and CDR2 FQGNSA. The CDR3 sequence is 17 residues long. V gave up 6 bases and J gave up 3 bases, with 20 bases separating them. Here the CDR3 reads CASSRLQGEEANEKLFF. For the CDR3, the DNA is TGTGCCAGCAGTCGCCTACAGGGAGAGGAGGCTAATGAAAAACTGTTTTTT.

V gene TRBV6-6 combines with J gene TRBJ1-4; 7 positions match TRBD1. Germline CDR1 reads MNHNY; CDR2 reads SVGAGI (reference sequence). The V segment lost 5 bases and the J segment 6 bases; nucleotides outside the gene matches: 12. This CDR3 comprises 16 residues. This CDR3 is CASSTETGKLDEKLFF. CDR3 DNA: TGTGCCAGCAGTACAGAGACAGGGAAGCTCGATGAAAAACTGTTTTTT.

This clone was observed a handful of times. The chain employs TRBV28 and TRBJ1-1; D uncertain. Between the trimmed V and J ends, which lost 7 bases and 0 bases, there was a span of 6 bases. CDR1 and CDR2 (germline): MDHEN, SYDVKM. The CDR3 is made up of 12 amino acids. The CDR3 is CASKFLNTEAFF. The CDR3 DNA sequence: TGTGCCAGCAAGTTCCTGAACACTGAAGCTTTCTTT.

The genes are TRBV4-2 and TRBJ2-3, with D possibly matching TRBD2 (6 bases). V shed 0 bases and J shed 0 bases, with 22 bases lying between them. The CDR3 has 20 amino acids. Germline V gene data show CDR1 as LGHNA and CDR2 as YNFKEQ. The CDR3: CASSQDWRGASRASTDTQYF. CDR3 bases: TGTGCCAGCAGCCAAGATTGGAGGGGCGCCAGCCGTGCTAGCACAGATACGCAGTATTTT.

V and J are TRBV11-2 and TRBJ2-2; D uncertain. Trimming cost V 3 bases and J 5 bases, with 7 bases left between them. Germline assignment: CDR1 SGHAT and CDR2 FQNNGV. The CDR3 has 13 amino acids. CDR3 amino acids: CASSFGYTGELFF. The CDR3, as DNA: TGTGCCAGCAGCTTTGGTTATACCGGGGAGCTGTTTTTT.

The chain joins TRBV29-1 to TRBJ1-3, with D possibly matching TRBD1 (6 bases). CDR3 length equals 15 residues. Germline assignment: CDR1 SQVTM and CDR2 ANQGSEA. V was cut by 6 bases and J by 0 bases, with 15 bases left in between. CDR3 amino acids: CSVITTGSSGNTIYF. CDR3 nucleotide sequence: TGCAGCGTAATTACCACAGGGAGCTCTGGAAACACCATATATTTT.

This rearrangement joins TRBV6-1 to TRBJ1-4; D is possibly TRBD1 (5 bases). This CDR3 comprises 12 residues. Germline values: CDR1 MNHNS, CDR2 SASEGT. V lost 8 bases to trimming and J lost 8 bases, with 12 bases between them. The CDR3 DNA follows: TGTGCCAGCGATGGGGGACGAGAAAAACTGTTTTTT. It encodes CASDGGREKLFF.

The J gene is TRBJ2-1, the V gene TRBV9; 10 bases are shared with TRBD2. CDR3 length: 14 amino acids. Looked up from germline, CDR1 is SGDLS and CDR2 is YYNGEE. The V and J ends lost 1 base and 9 bases, in that order; junction bases with no gene match: 4. The CDR3 region is CASSVTSGDGEQFF. The CDR3 DNA is TGTGCCAGCAGCGTAACTAGCGGGGACGGTGAGCAGTTCTTC.